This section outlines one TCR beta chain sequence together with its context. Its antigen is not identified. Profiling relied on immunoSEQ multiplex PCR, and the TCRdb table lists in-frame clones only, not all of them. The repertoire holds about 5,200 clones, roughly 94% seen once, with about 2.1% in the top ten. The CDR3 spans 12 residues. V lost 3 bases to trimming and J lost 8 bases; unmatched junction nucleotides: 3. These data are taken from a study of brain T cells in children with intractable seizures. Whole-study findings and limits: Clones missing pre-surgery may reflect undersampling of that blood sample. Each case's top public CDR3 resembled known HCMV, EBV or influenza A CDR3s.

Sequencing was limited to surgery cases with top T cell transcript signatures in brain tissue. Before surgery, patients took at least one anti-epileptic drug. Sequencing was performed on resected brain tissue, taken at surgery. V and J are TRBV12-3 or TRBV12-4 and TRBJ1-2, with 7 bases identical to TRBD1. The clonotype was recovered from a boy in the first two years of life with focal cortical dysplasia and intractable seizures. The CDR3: CASSLRGRGYTF. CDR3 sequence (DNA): TGTGCCAGCAGTTTGAGGGGGCGCGGCTACACCTTC.